This T cell receptor (beta chain) was recovered during a study of cytomegalovirus exposure and HLA in healthy donors (dated by TCRdb to the late 2010s). Regarding the complete study: According to an earlier analysis of 550 to 700 of the donors, some 180 million T cells yielded 95 million to 140 million unique TCR beta sequences and approximately 300 Gb of sequence data. Using immunosequencing, the study profiled T cell repertoires from around 680 subjects and related those repertoires to cytomegalovirus serostatus. Along with the roughly 700-subject first cohort, a separate validation cohort of over a hundred different subjects was used. Across roughly 420 genotyped donors of the cohort, an average of about 250,000 unique TCR beta nucleotide sequences per donor were sequenced, and approximately 17% of those sequences were non-productive. Roughly 5 DR-DQ haplotypes were treated as single units for association and clustering because of strong linkage in the cohort. An early release that covered fewer than 750 HLA-typed donors contained 250 to 350 gigabases of sequencing data and roughly 84 million unique TCR sequences. Both class I and class II loci were covered by HLA typing, at four-digit resolution. Of the 350 to 450 genotyped donors, about 84% fell in the genetic ancestry cluster associated with self-reported Caucasian donors. A later analysis re-examined previously published TCR beta repertoires from roughly 720 donors and added high-resolution HLA genotyping to investigate patterns of TCR occurrence. Typing coverage differed by locus: A, B, C, DRB1 and DQB1 were typed in roughly 620-640 donors, DQA1 in about 500, DPA1 in nearly 610, and DPB1 in approximately 450. All discovery cohort repertoires had been generated on a single sequencing platform. In a later genetic analysis, genome-wide SNP genotypes for about 55% of the roughly 700 donors were used, and that subset was treated as a discovery cohort. To predict cytomegalovirus infection status, the study brought together high-throughput TCR immunosequencing, statistical association of individual TCRs with disease status, and machine learning. Alongside the repertoire data, information on donor age, sex, ethnicity and CMV serostatus was compiled. In the later analysis, no new phenotypic data were used to find candidate immune exposures; instead, reliance was placed on TCR beta sequences and their occurrence across donors. The aim of the study was to test whether cataloging public T cell receptors could identify signatures of past pathogen exposure. To decide whether each TCR beta V gene segment behaved as functional or pseudogenic, an earlier analysis of some 580 of the donors relied on high-throughput TCR beta sequencing.

V is cut back by 5 bases and J by 8 bases, with 7 bases in the junction unmatched. From the germline V gene (reference sequence), CDR1 is MNHEY and CDR2 is SMNVEV. The CDR3 holds 13 amino acids from the cysteine to the phenylalanine. The read is trimmed to its CDR3 DNA, 39 bases read in frame from base 1. Points on this clone: Its target antigen remains unknown. Base qualities are missing; no much larger clone stands one base away.

What the study reported, not specific to this receptor: In a later analysis, 15,000 to 20,000 TCR beta sequences were associated with specific HLA alleles at a false discovery rate of 0.05. In vitro tests confirmed that a few of the cytomegalovirus-associated TCR beta chains recognize cytomegalovirus antigens. According to the authors, the approach could potentially be generalized to other disease states and immunological phenotypes. Roughly uniform sequencing depth across donors was assumed in presence/absence analyses, although this assumption may not hold. In a later analysis, TCR association rates were found to vary across HLA loci, with the most associated TCRs seen for DRB1 alleles and the fewest for HLA-C alleles. Only TCR beta chains were sequenced in this cohort, and the absence of alpha or paired-chain data limited detectable features. A later analysis found that most CMV-associated TCR beta chains appeared HLA-restricted, with HLA associations seemingly driven largely by CMV exposure. A cluster of highly shared sequence variants was judged likely to be a technical artifact of the sequencing pipeline. V-gene and J-gene trimming of TCR beta chains was associated with a missense DCLRE1C variant in a later genetic analysis, and the association was replicated in an independent cohort. While some public TCRs were present in many individuals, most TCR sequences turned up only very rarely across donors. In a later analysis, HLA-associated TCR beta chains were found to be more clonally expanded and to have lower generation probabilities than equally common non-associated chains. Linkage disequilibrium might explain the correlated functional status among segregating V segments, but an unknown experimental factor could not be excluded. In an earlier analysis of roughly 560 of the donors, most TCR beta V segments were observed in productive rearrangements about 87% or about 30% of the time, broadly matching IMGT annotations. In a later genetic analysis, fewer N-insertions in productive TCRs were reported among donors in an Asian-associated ancestry cluster than the 666-donor mean. Because counts were too low, some 17 rarely observed V segments, including chromosome 9 orphons, were left out of the earlier analysis of approximately 580 of the donors. When HLA alleles, especially DR and DQ, strongly co-occurred, TCR associations were difficult to assign to individual alleles. Because some donors lacked HLA typing at each locus, the association tests relied only on the typed subset. Cytomegalovirus status was reported to be diagnosed by the classifier with high specificity and sensitivity in both the original and validation cohorts. A further reported finding was that TCR beta sequences accurately predicted the HLA-A and HLA-B alleles for most subjects in the first cohort. In a later analysis, several top co-occurrence clusters were reported to appear linked to parvovirus B19, influenza, CMV and Epstein-Barr virus. Because the 87-base-pair reads could not distinguish some IMGT-functional V segments, including TRBV6-2 and TRBV6-3, those segments were excluded. The only immune exposure information available for the cohort was CMV serostatus. The study listed 164 TCR beta chains as associated with cytomegalovirus.

The cohort comprised 550 to 700 healthy bone marrow donors. Cohort members were all nominally healthy when sampled, although unrecorded immune exposures were likely present. The donor was CMV seronegative and was included in the group of several hundred seronegative cohort members. A peripheral blood sample was collected from each donor, and TCR beta sequencing was performed on peripheral blood mononuclear cells. Genomic DNA was extracted from the blood cell samples with the Qiagen DNeasy Blood Extraction Kit. Libraries were built with the immunoSEQ multiplex PCR assay. The multiplex PCR relied on a mix of 60 forward primers for TCR Vbeta segments and 13 reverse primers for TCR Jbeta segments. The CDR3 region of rearranged TCR beta genes was amplified from genomic DNA with a multiplex PCR assay. The amplified TCR beta libraries were sequenced on the Illumina HiSeq System as 87-base-pair reads. On the authors' methods: In a later analysis, about 80 million unique TCR beta chains were counted across the 666 repertoires, and roughly 11 million of these chains were shared by at least two donors. Raw reads were error-corrected and collapsed into unique sequences by a nearest-neighbor algorithm in which closely related sequences were merged to remove PCR and sequencing errors. CDR3 sequences were aligned to IMGT reference sequences to assign V, D and J gene segments. For a sequence to be retained, at least a six-nucleotide match to both a V gene segment and a J gene segment was required. A rearrangement counted as productive if the CDR3 had no stop codons and remained in frame with V and J, and every other rearrangement counted as non-productive. CDR3 was defined by IMGT convention, running from the second conserved V-encoded cysteine to the conserved J-encoded phenylalanine. The earlier analysis of about 610 of the donors excluded sequences that lacked an unambiguous match to a single V gene segment. In an earlier analysis of some 590 of the donors, a V segment was called functional when productive rearrangements were above 56.7%, and segregating when the standard deviation between donors exceeded 5%. To diagnose cytomegalovirus status from the catalog of TCR beta chain sequences, a statistical classification framework was built. V and J gene assignment, in a later analysis, came from comparing TCR nucleotide sequences with IMGT/GENE-DB human TR gene sequences. Using the TCRdist pipeline, a later analysis assigned CDR3 sequences along with most-parsimonious VDJ recombination scenarios. In a later analysis, each TCR beta chain was defined by its CDR3 amino acid sequence together with its V-gene family, and reads without a unique V-gene family were excluded. In a later analysis, some 600 highly shared, low-generation-probability nucleotide sequences were removed to address suspected cross-contamination and a sequencing artifact. In a later analysis, a clonal expansion index for each public chain was calculated from normalized within-repertoire ranks of inferred template counts. Generation probabilities in a later analysis came from a VDJ recombination model fitted to out-of-frame rearrangements, and those results were checked against IGoR. A later analysis scored TCR-TCR, TCR-HLA and TCR-CMV co-occurrence with hypergeometric tests, applying a repertoire-size bias correction to TCR pairs. In a later analysis, false discovery rates were estimated by permuting HLA or CMV assignments 20 times. In a later analysis, co-occurring TCRs were grouped with DBSCAN, and TCRdist sequence similarity was added when clustering was performed within HLA-allele-positive subsets. Repertoires with fewer than 30,000 or more than 120,000 public chains were left out of co-occurrence clustering, as were about 5 repertoires with anomalous nucleotide sharing. Entries here come from immuneACCESS through TCRdb and include only in-frame sequences with V and J called. Some clones fail to appear in such tables; in the studies checked, an unresolved V gene covers under half of the shortfall, and the cause of the remainder is unknown. The V and J calls and clone size were taken over from that table, and D and trimming were inferred from the DNA. The sample has under 300,000 clones on record, 65% to 85% of them singletons. About 2.1% of the sample lies in the top ten.

The rearrangement combines TRBV27 with TRBJ1-2, and TRBD1 aligns with 8 junction nucleotides. Sequencing was carried out using PBMCs. The source is a female donor in good health and CMV-seronegative. Here the CDR3 is given as CASSLSGGRGYTF. The DNA sequence is given as TGTGCCAGCAGTCTTTCAGGGGGCCGAGGCTACACCTTC.